The sequence of this TCR beta chain was determined in a study of blood T cell repertoires in COVID-19. Study summary: Whether acute or convalescent, the COVID-19 samples came from the United States, Italy and Spain. T cells, B-cell-depleted T cells, or PBMCs provided the cDNA or gDNA that served as material.

Sequenced by immunoSEQ multiplex PCR; TCRdb stores in-frame clones only, minus some. The sample contains 140,000 to 150,000 clones, roughly 88% of which appear only once. Sequenced sample: peripheral blood. This TCR came from a woman between 50 and 59 years old with acute or convalescent COVID-19.

The CDR3 is CASREGGMVEQYF. The DNA of the CDR3 is TGCGCCAGCAGAGAGGGAGGGATGGTCGAGCAGTACTTC. The rearrangement uses TRBV5-1 and TRBJ2-7; 7 nucleotides match TRBD2. V dropped 5 bases and J dropped 6; count of bases not matched to a gene: 8. This CDR3 has 13 residues. In germline, CDR1 is SGHRS, CDR2 YFSETQ.